The 6 T cell receptor beta chains below all came from one sample that was sequenced in a study of OX40 agonist ivuxolimab in advanced cancers. To prepare the library, the immunoSEQ multiplex PCR assay was applied. TCRdb took over this immuneACCESS table, retaining in-frame rearrangements with V and J assigned. Such tables are incomplete; in checked studies, under half of the missing clones stem from an unresolved V gene, and the remainder is unexplained. The sample table lists 25,000 to 35,000 clones, approximately 88% of them with a count of one. The top ten clones comprise around 21% of the sample. The sequences come from CD4+ or CD8+ T cells sorted from blood, collected in a trial of the OX40 agonist ivuxolimab. The receptor source for this set is an adult with an advanced solid tumor such as melanoma, head and neck, liver or kidney cancer.

The chain joins TRBV7-9 to TRBJ2-7; D may be TRBD2 (6 bases). The germline CDR1 and CDR2 sequences are SEHNR and FQNEAQ (reference sequence). CDR3 length equals 15 residues. The V and J ends lost 7 bases and 1 base respectively, with 17 bases between them. The CDR3 DNA sequence: TGTGCCAGCACTCCCGGCGGGGTCAGGTCCTACGAGCAGTACTTC. Translating it yields CASTPGGVRSYEQYF.

This sequence joins TRBV6-5 and TRBJ2-1, with TRBD1 as a possible D gene (6 bases). Germline V CDR1 and CDR2: MNHEY, SVGAGI. CDR3 length: 14 residues. Trimming took off 4 bases at V and 5 bases at J, with 12 bases between the two ends. As DNA, the CDR3 is TGTGCCAGCAGTTGGGTGGCAGGGGACAATGAGCAGTTCTTC. Encoded protein: CASSWVAGDNEQFF.

The V and J genes are TRBV28 and TRBJ1-6; D possibly corresponds to TRBD1 (5 bases). The germline CDR1 and CDR2 sequences are MDHEN and SYDVKM. The CDR3 spans 15 residues. The V and J ends lost 2 bases and 9 bases respectively, with 14 bases between them. For the CDR3, the DNA is TGTGCCAGCAGTTTAGGGGCAGGGTATCGTTCACCCCTCCACTTT. This sequence encodes CASSLGAGYRSPLHF. Complete variable domain (other parts from reference TRBV28 and TRBJ1-6): DVKVTQSSRYLVKRTGEKVFLECVQDMDHENMFWYRQDPGLGLRLIYFSYDVKMKEKGDIPEGYSVSREKKERFSLILESASTNQTSMYLCASSLGAGYRSPLHFGNGTRLTVT.

The chain combines TRBV4-1 with TRBJ1-4; the match to TRBD1 covers 10 bases. The V gene's germline CDR1 is MGHRA and CDR2 YSYEKL. The junction had 16 bases not matched to a gene; V was cut back by 4 bases and J by 8 bases. The CDR3 runs 18 residues. CDR3 DNA sequence: TGCGCCAGCAGCCGACCCCCGGGACAGGGGAGGCTTCGCGAAAAACTGTTTTTT. Translating gives CASSRPPGQGRLREKLFF.

The J gene is TRBJ2-1, the V gene TRBV6-9; D may correspond to TRBD1 or TRBD2 (6 bases each). V lost 5 bases to trimming and J lost 0 bases, with 11 bases between them. The CDR3 sequence is 15 residues long. Per the germline V gene, CDR1 is MNHGY and CDR2 is SVAAGI. The CDR3 nucleotides read TGTGCCAGCAGTCCGGGGGCGAGCTCCTACAATGAGCAGTTCTTC. Translation gives CASSPGASSYNEQFF.

This chain uses TRBV5-3 with TRBJ1-1; D call uncertain. TRBV5-3 has ORF status, its function being uncertain. Trimming removed 0 bases from V and 2 bases from J, with 5 bases in between. The CDR3 is made up of 13 amino acids. The CDR3 DNA follows: TGTGCCAGAAGCTTGGTGGGCAACACTGAAGCTTTCTTT. Protein sequence: CARSLVGNTEAFF.